This TCR delta chain was sequenced for a study of DNA immune sequencing with unique molecular identifiers. About this clone itself: Its target is unknown. The TCRdb record carries a much larger clone's protein, which differs from this DNA's translation at residue 9; a read error is the likely cause, and the protein listed here is the DNA translation.

Study results and limitations: TRD diversity varied, with several healthy donors highly oligoclonal.

A 32-plex genomic DNA assay used primers for all 8 TRDV and 4 TRDJ genes. A 12-nucleotide UMI was added during 2 to 4 barcoding PCR cycles before adapter PCR. TCRdb re-processed the multiplex PCR reads via CATT. The sample has more than 2,000 delta-chain clones, roughly 8.4% seen once; the top ten hold approximately 54%. The germline gives CDR1 GEAIGNYY, CDR2 EKD. The ends lost 5 bases at V and 4 bases at J; junction bases unmatched: 8. The CDR3 covers 15 residues. The chain recombines TRDV2 with TRDJ1; 11 bases agree with TRDD3. Sequenced input: gamma-delta T cells enriched from blood buffy coat, or unenriched PBMCs (not recorded which). The clonotype comes from a human donor in good health. CDR3 sequence reads: CACAQLGDSDDKLIF. The CDR3 nucleotides are TGTGCCTGTGCCCAACTGGGGGATAGCGACGATAAACTCATCTTT.